Each of the 22 T cell receptor beta chains below was sequenced from the same sample in a study of memory CD4+ T cells and cytomegalovirus serostatus. Single viable CD3+CD4+CD8-CD45RO+ cells were sorted as the memory CD4+ T cells. Clones were read by immunoSEQ multiplex PCR, and TCRdb kept only the in-frame ones, dropping some. Among about 54,000 clones listed, around 78% were seen once. The sequencing input was memory CD4+ T cells from blood. The receptors stem from an adult in good health and CMV-seronegative.

This chain connects TRBV4-3 to TRBJ2-7; TRBD2 might be the D (5 bases). The CDR3 is 15 amino acids. Trimming pared 0 bases from V and 1 base from J, leaving 10 bases between. The V gene's germline CDR1 is LGHNA and CDR2 YSLEER. CDR3 bases: TGCGCCAGCAGCCAAGATTCTAGCCCTTCCTACGAGCAGTACTTC. It is translated as CASSQDSSPSYEQYF.

The chain couples TRBV27 to TRBJ2-7; 9 bases match TRBD1. Looked up from germline, CDR1 is MNHEY and CDR2 is SMNVEV (reference sequence). The CDR3 is made up of 16 amino acids. With V trimmed by 5 bases and J by 2 bases, 10 bases remained unmatched. The CDR3: CASSPSGTGFAYEQYF. The CDR3 DNA sequence: TGTGCCAGCAGTCCATCCGGGACAGGGTTCGCCTACGAGCAGTACTTC.

The J gene is TRBJ1-1, the V gene TRBV7-2, with unresolved D. Germline V lookup: CDR1 SGHTA, CDR2 FQGNSA. The length of the CDR3 is 14 residues. Trimming left V 0 bases short and J 4 bases short, with 9 bases between. The CDR3, as DNA: TGTGCCAGCAGCTTAGCGTCGGCGGGCACTGAAGCTTTCTTT. Translation gives CASSLASAGTEAFF. The whole variable domain, filled in from reference TRBV7-2 and TRBJ1-1, reads GAGVSQSPSNKVTEKGKDVELRCDPISGHTALYWYRQSLGQGLEFLIYFQGNSAPDKSGLPSDRFSAERTGGSVSTLTIQRTQQEDSAVYLCASSLASAGTEAFFGQGTRLTVV.

V usage is TRBV5-4 and J usage is TRBJ2-2, with 7 bases lining up with TRBD2. Germline V gene sequence: CDR1 SGHNT, CDR2 YYREEE (reference sequence). The ends lost 4 bases at V and 4 bases at J; junction bases unmatched: 10. The CDR3 has 16 amino acids. Here the CDR3 DNA reads TGTGCCAGCAGCGTGCCTCCGGGGGAGGGCACCGGGGAGCTGTTTTTT. As protein: CASSVPPGEGTGELFF.

This chain uses TRBV9 with TRBJ1-2; unclear D gene. V lost 3 bases, J lost 7 bases, and 19 bases lay in between. CDR3 size: 15 residues. Germline lookup yields CDR1 SGDLS and CDR2 YYNGEE. CDR3 region: CASSAGNSRLGGYTF. The CDR3 bases are TGTGCCAGCAGCGCCGGAAACAGCCGCCTTGGTGGCTACACCTTC.

The genes are TRBV6-5 and TRBJ2-3; unclear D gene. Trimming stripped 0 bases from V and 4 bases from J, with 8 bases between. Germline CDR1 reads MNHEY; CDR2 reads SVGAGI. The CDR3 spans 14 residues. CDR3 amino acids: CASSYSDWADTQYF. The CDR3 DNA follows: TGTGCCAGCAGTTACTCCGACTGGGCAGATACGCAGTATTTT.

As regards this clone: One junction end does not reproduce the germline sequence, and a read error may be involved. This chain links TRBV7-7 with TRBJ2-3; 9 bases match TRBD2. This CDR3 comprises 18 residues. From germline, CDR1 is SSHAT and CDR2 FNYEAQ (reference sequence). The CDR3 is CASSLAQGRGGPPDTQYF. In nucleotides, the CDR3 is TGTGCTAGCAGCTTAGCGCAGGGGCGGGGGGGGCCGCCAGATACGCAGTATTTT.

V and J are TRBV28 and TRBJ2-1, with D uncertain. CDR3 size: 15 residues. V lost 2 bases and J lost 0, with 8 bases in between. CDR1 MDHEN and CDR2 SYDVKM come from the germline V gene. The CDR3 loop reads CASSLRKSSYNEQFF. The DNA for the CDR3 is TGTGCCAGCAGTTTACGCAAGAGCTCCTACAATGAGCAGTTCTTC.

The rearrangement links TRBV25-1 to TRBJ1-2; TRBD1 agrees at 9 bases. The CDR3 totals 14 residues. Losses at the gene ends were 3 bases for V and 2 bases for J; bases not matched to a gene: 1. Germline V gives CDR1 MGHDK, CDR2 SYGVNS. The CDR3 reads CASSEDRGNYGYTF. The DNA of the CDR3 is TGTGCCAGCAGTGAGGACAGGGGCAACTATGGCTACACCTTC.

Concerning this clone itself: This CDR3 is also generated by other DNA sequences in the sample. This chain uses TRBV29-1 with TRBJ2-3; perhaps TRBD1 as D (7 bases). The V gene lost 6 bases and the J gene lost 2 bases, with 12 bases spanning the gap. Germline values: CDR1 SQVTM, CDR2 ANQGSEA. The CDR3 is made up of 13 amino acids. CDR3 residues: CSVAGQSTDTQYF. The DNA of the CDR3 is TGCAGCGTGGCGGGACAGTCCACAGATACGCAGTATTTT.

The CDR3 region has the DNA TGTGCCAGCAGCCCGGGGGTATTGGGCGGGGAGCTGTTTTTT. Its translation: CASSPGVLGGELFF. This rearrangement joins TRBV6-5 to TRBJ2-2, with D possibly being TRBD2 (6 bases). V was shortened by 6 bases and J by 7 bases, with 15 bases between the two germline ends. Germline V gene data show CDR1 as MNHEY and CDR2 as SVGAGI. CDR3 size: 14 residues.

V usage is TRBV7-2 and J usage is TRBJ2-2; 9 bases map to TRBD1. The V and J ends lost 5 bases and 5 bases, in that order; junction bases with no gene match: 9. Germline V gene data show CDR1 as SGHTA and CDR2 as FQGNSA. The CDR3 has 16 amino acids. CDR3 region: CASSIRQGVRTGELFF. In nucleotides, the CDR3 is TGTGCCAGCAGCATTCGACAGGGGGTGAGGACCGGGGAGCTGTTTTTT.

V usage is TRBV7-2 and J usage is TRBJ2-3, with unresolved D. The CDR3 sequence is 14 residues long. The germline gives CDR1 SGHTA, CDR2 FQGNSA. The V gene lost 1 base and the J gene lost 4 bases, with 9 bases spanning the gap. In nucleotides, the CDR3 is TGTGCCAGCAGCTTAGGGGGAATGGCAGATACGCAGTATTTT. This sequence encodes CASSLGGMADTQYF.

This chain joins TRBV6-6 and TRBJ1-1; D ambiguous. Germline CDR1 reads MNHNY; CDR2 reads SVGAGI (reference sequence). V was pared by 9 bases and J by 5 bases, with 19 bases between. CDR3 length: 14 residues. In DNA, the CDR3 is TGTGCCAGTATATACTGGAAGGGAGATACTGAAGCTTTCTTT. It translates to CASIYWKGDTEAFF.

The rearrangement joins TRBV21-1 to TRBJ1-1; the DNA was not compared with TRBD1, the D call given in the table. TRBV21-1 is an annotated pseudogene. There are 16 residues in the CDR3. The CDR3 region has the DNA TGTGCCAGCAGCAATCGATACAGGGGATTGAACACTGAAGCTTTCTTT. Its protein product is CASSNRYRGLNTEAFF.

CDR3 protein: CASSASGAGSTDTQYF. The CDR3 nucleotides are TGTGCCAGCAGCGCCTCTGGGGCGGGGAGCACAGATACGCAGTATTTT. This sequence joins TRBV2 and TRBJ2-3, with a tentative D call TRBD2 (6 bases). The V end lost 6 bases, the J end lost 0 bases, and 16 bases lay between the germline ends. Germline V CDR1 and CDR2: SNHLY, FYNNEI. The CDR3 totals 16 residues.

The chain carries TRBV4-3 and TRBJ2-1, with TRBD2 identical over 11 bases. The CDR3 runs to 16 residues. Germline V CDR1 and CDR2: LGHNA, YSLEER. Trimming cost V 4 bases and J 7 bases; bases outside gene matches: 9. This CDR3 reads CASSLSLAGGWNEQFF. CDR3 sequence (DNA): TGCGCCAGCAGCCTCTCCCTAGCGGGAGGATGGAATGAGCAGTTCTTC.

This clone was observed once. This chain uses TRBV6-5 with TRBJ1-1, with D perhaps matching TRBD1 (6 bases). V was shortened by 2 bases and J by 1 base, with 8 bases between the two germline ends. This CDR3 is 14 amino acids long. Germline CDR1 is MNHEY and CDR2 is SVGAGI. The CDR3 DNA is TGTGCCAGCAGTTACGGGACATCGAACACTGAAGCTTTCTTT. It codes for CASSYGTSNTEAFF.

The J gene is TRBJ1-5, the V gene TRBV15; possible D gene TRBD1, 5 bases. Trimming left V 1 base short and J 4 bases short, with 20 bases between. There are 18 residues in the CDR3. Germline lookup yields CDR1 LNHNV and CDR2 YYDKDF (reference sequence). The CDR3 region is CATSRVEQAYHTNQPQHF. CDR3 DNA: TGTGCCACCAGCAGAGTAGAACAGGCGTACCATACGAATCAGCCCCAGCATTTT.

Notes on this clone: The junction shows a germline mismatch at one end, possibly a read error. V usage is TRBV7-7 and J usage is TRBJ1-3; the D gene is possibly TRBD1 (5 bases). The CDR3 is made up of 14 amino acids. Germline V gene sequence: CDR1 SSHAT, CDR2 FNYEAQ (reference sequence). The CDR3 nucleotides are TGTGCTAGCAGCCAGGGACTCTCTGGAAACACCATATATTTT. Amino acid sequence: CASSQGLSGNTIYF.

V and J are TRBV19 and TRBJ2-4, with TRBD1 as a possible D gene (6 bases). This CDR3 contains 15 residues. Looked up from germline, CDR1 is LNHDA and CDR2 is SQIVND (reference sequence). V was trimmed by 4 bases and J by 6 bases, leaving 16 bases between them. The CDR3: CASSKGHQSSNIQYF. The CDR3 DNA is TGTGCCAGTAGTAAGGGACACCAATCTTCAAACATTCAGTACTTC.

Comments on this clone: Other nucleotide sequences in the sample specify the same CDR3. The chain links TRBV7-8 to TRBJ1-2; D is possibly TRBD1 (6 bases). The CDR3 spans 13 residues. V was pared by 1 base and J by 7 bases, with 10 bases between. Per the germline V gene, CDR1 is SGHVS and CDR2 is FQNEAQ. CDR3 residues: CASSLGGQGGYTF. CDR3 bases: TGTGCCAGCAGCTTAGGGGGGCAGGGTGGCTACACCTTC.